This entry lists 9 T cell receptor beta chains sequenced from one sample in a study of blood T cell repertoires in COVID-19. Sequencing used immunoSEQ multiplex PCR; TCRdb keeps in-frame clones, though not all of them. Among roughly 160,000 clones listed, roughly 93% were seen once. Sample: peripheral blood. These receptors came from a young man with COVID-19, enrolled during active disease.

The chain uses TRBV12-5 and TRBJ2-1; tentatively, D is TRBD1 (5 bases). Trimming took 4 bases from V and 4 from J, leaving 11 bases between them. Per germline, CDR1 LGHNT and CDR2 FRNRAP. This CDR3 region has 14 residues. CDR3 DNA: TGTGCTAGTGGTTCAGGGCTGCGTTACAATGAGCAGTTCTTC. Amino acid sequence: CASGSGLRYNEQFF.

The CDR3 protein is CASSDPTETNYGYTF. The CDR3, as DNA: TGTGCCAGCAGTGATCCGACAGAAACTAACTATGGCTACACCTTC. V gene TRBV28 combines with J gene TRBJ1-2, with a possible D match to TRBD1 (5 bases). CDR3 length equals 15 residues. Trimming removed 5 bases at V and 0 bases at J, with 13 bases between. Germline-derived CDR1 and CDR2 are MDHEN and SYDVKM.

The V and J genes are TRBV4-3 and TRBJ1-1; a weak D match, TRBD1 (5 bases). CDR1 is LGHNA, CDR2 YSLEER, per germline. V was cut by 1 base and J by 2 bases, with 14 bases left in between. This CDR3 comprises 16 residues. The CDR3, as DNA: TGCGCCAGCAGCCAAGTGAGCGGGGCACCTAACACTGAAGCTTTCTTT. Translation gives CASSQVSGAPNTEAFF.

The chain links TRBV9 to TRBJ2-7; 11 bases are shared with TRBD2. CDR3 length equals 15 residues. Germline CDR1 is SGDLS and CDR2 is YYNGEE. V dropped 4 bases and J dropped 4; count of bases not matched to a gene: 7. The CDR3 DNA sequence: TGTGCCAGCAGCTCAACCGGGACTAGCGGATACGAGCAGTACTTC. It specifies CASSSTGTSGYEQYF.

This clone occurred once. Other DNA sequences within the sample encode an identical CDR3. The chain carries TRBV27 and TRBJ1-1; D gene unclear. The germline V gene has CDR1 MNHEY and CDR2 SMNVEV (reference sequence). This CDR3 has 13 residues. The V end lost 3 bases, the J end lost 2 bases, and 7 bases lay between the germline ends. CDR3 DNA: TGTGCCAGCAGTTTGGCTGAAAACACTGAAGCTTTCTTT. Its protein is CASSLAENTEAFF.

V usage is TRBV7-8 and J usage is TRBJ2-7, with 7 bases that match TRBD2. Germline CDR1 is SGHVS and CDR2 is FQNEAQ. This CDR3 has 15 residues. The J segment lost 2 bases and the V segment lost 1 base, leaving 5 bases of the junction unmatched. The CDR3 DNA reads as TGTGCCAGCAGCTTAGGGGGGGGAGAAACCTACGAGCAGTACTTC. Translated, it gives CASSLGGGETYEQYF.

CDR3 residues: CASSRTAGALSSEKLFF. In DNA form, the CDR3 reads TGTGCCAGTAGTAGAACGGCGGGGGCCCTCTCTTCGGAAAAACTGTTTTTT. The chain employs TRBV19 and TRBJ1-4; D possibly corresponds to TRBD1 (6 bases). CDR1 is LNHDA and CDR2 is SQIVND in the germline V gene (reference sequence). The CDR3 extends over 17 amino acids. V gave up 4 bases and J gave up 8 bases, with 23 bases separating them.

The genes are TRBV5-5 and TRBJ2-3, with a possible D match to TRBD2 (5 bases). The V gene lost 4 bases and the J gene lost 13 bases, with 19 bases spanning the gap. CDR3 length: 13 amino acids. Germline CDR1 is SGHKS and CDR2 is YYEKEE (reference sequence). CDR3 DNA sequence: TGTGCCAGCAGCACCCCGGGGTCGTGGAATGAGTATTTT. Its translation is CASSTPGSWNEYF.

With respect to this clone: Other DNA sequences from this sample encode an identical CDR3 as well. The gene calls are TRBV9 and TRBJ2-3; tentatively, D is TRBD2 (6 bases). This CDR3 is 15 amino acids long. Germline CDR1 SGDLS, CDR2 YYNGEE. V lost 0 bases to trimming and J lost 0 bases, with 8 bases between them. The CDR3: CASSVEGTSTDTQYF. The CDR3 region has the DNA TGTGCCAGCAGCGTAGAGGGGACTAGCACAGATACGCAGTATTTT.